This T cell receptor (beta chain) originates from a study of blood T cells in healthy people across ages (dated by TCRdb to the mid-2010s). Background for the entire study: In model experiments, template switching captured roughly one uniquely barcoded TCR beta cDNA molecule for every two T cells. Using deep sequencing normalized with unique cDNA molecular identifiers, the study measured how TCR beta repertoire diversity changes with age. The donors were split into four age groups: young (average around 17 years), middle-aged (about 40), aged (roughly 65) and long-lived (over 80). To avoid experimental bias, donors of different ages were distributed randomly across sequencing lanes. The study analyzed two additional independent replicas of 1 million unique cDNA reads from the same blood draw for two donors, one aged 18 to 29 and one aged 80 or older.

Libraries came from 5' RACE. The reads were generated on an Illumina HiSeq 2500. A second PCR of about 7 to 12 cycles was run with a J-beta primer mix and a sample-barcoded 5' primer. Each TCR beta cDNA molecule received a unique molecular identifier from a template-switch 5' adaptor carrying 12 random nucleotides. At least 3 million CDR3-containing paired-end reads were obtained from each sample. The Mint cDNA synthesis kit, primed by a TRBC-specific oligonucleotide, was used to synthesize first-strand cDNA from all RNA. Following uracil-DNA glycosylase treatment, a first 18-cycle PCR with universal primers M1SS and BC2_uni_R was performed on all cDNA. As for the original processing: For normalization, 1 million high-quality reads, each with a distinct molecular identifier, were randomly selected from each sample. Instead of being binned into consensus sequences, reads with shared molecular identifiers were discarded. MiTCR, with a Q25 quality threshold and the strictest error-elimination algorithm, was used for CDR3 identification, clonotype clustering and error correction. A nonparametric unseen species model with Euler transformation was used to estimate a lower bound on total TCR beta diversity. TCRdb applied fastp at Q25 and MiXCR to the public reads, then kept only in-frame beta chains. Identical CDR3 proteins give one entry, which carries the most common genes and DNA. The V and J calls here are based on TCRdb, not the publication. The table for this sample lists about 830,000 distinct CDR3 sequences; less than 80% of them were counted only once. The leading ten clones occupy roughly a quarter of the sample.

Results the study describes overall, beyond this receptor: A strong correlation was found between observed TCR beta diversity and the percentage of naive T cells measured by flow cytometry. Observed TCR beta diversity per million T cells fell roughly linearly with age, and a significant reduction was already apparent by age roughly 41. Since profiling was done on bulk unsorted PBMCs, naive and antigen-experienced compartments could not be conclusively compared. The CMV infection status of donors was not known, potentially confounding age-related changes in expanded clonotypes. Total diversity estimates from one million sequenced T cells were considered lower bounds and underestimates. Compared with the aged group, the long-lived group had more naive CD4+ T cells, fewer expanded clones and increased TCR diversity, suggesting age selection.

In its sample, this clonotype was seen many times. No antigen is known for it. No much larger clone is present one base from it, and per-base qualities are unavailable. Donors were 35 to 40 systemically healthy Caucasian individuals from Russia aged roughly 6 to 90 years. Around 10 milliliters of peripheral blood were drawn from each donor into EDTA-treated Vacutainer tubes. Ficoll-Paque density-gradient centrifugation was used to isolate PBMCs, with at least 7 million obtained per sample. Total RNA was extracted from PBMCs with Trizol reagent, with at least 5 micrograms obtained per sample. For every donor, flow cytometry on a PBMC aliquot measured the percentage of naive CD45RAhigh/CD27high T cells. The sequence came from a man younger than 45 in good health. The material sequenced was blood.

The CDR3 region: CAISDATVNSYEQYF. The base sequence is TGTGCCATCAGTGACGCCACAGTGAACTCCTACGAGCAGTACTTC. Recombination linked TRBV10-3 to TRBJ2-7; the D gene is not confidently resolved. The junction shows trimming of 3 bases on V and 0 bases on J, plus 12 bases between the germline ends. Taken from cysteine to phenylalanine, the CDR3 has 15 residues. The DNA shown is the 45-base CDR3, in frame from base 1. CDR1 ENHRY and CDR2 SYGVKD are derived from the germline V gene.